The T cell receptor (beta chain) described here comes from a study of cytomegalovirus exposure and HLA in healthy donors. From germline, CDR1 is SGHDT and CDR2 YYEEEE. The V end lost 0 bases, the J end lost 12 bases, and 19 bases lay between the germline ends. The CDR3 has 14 amino acids. Study observations and caveats: A later analysis showed that HLA-associated TCR beta chains had undergone more clonal expansion than equally common others. Highly shared variants forming one cluster were likely a sequencing artifact. Most subjects' HLA-A and HLA-B alleles were reportedly predicted from TCR beta sequences.

The PCR used 60 Vbeta and 13 Jbeta primers. Profiled with immunoSEQ multiplex PCR; TCRdb holds only in-frame clones, not every one. The sample consists of 130,000 to 150,000 clones, 78% of them appearing once. Of note for this clone: As yet, its antigen is unknown.

V usage is TRBV5-6 and J usage is TRBJ2-7; perhaps TRBD1 as D (6 bases). What was sequenced was PBMCs. The receptor was isolated from a male donor in good health and CMV-seronegative. The CDR3 DNA reads TGTGCCAGCAGCTTGGGGACCCGGGACACCATGGGGTACTTC. Its protein product is CASSLGTRDTMGYF.